The 27 T cell receptor beta chains below come from one sample, sequenced in a study of shared clonotypes between healthy human individuals. The data were produced by immunoSEQ multiplex PCR, yet TCRdb's version contains in-frame clones alone and is incomplete. The data show 800,000 or so clones, roughly 96% seen once. Naive CD8 cells comprised CD45RO-negative, CCR7-positively selected cells, excluding terminally differentiated effector memory CD45RA+ cells. The sequenced material came from naive CD8+ T cells sorted from blood. The receptor set was obtained from a man between 25 and 39 years old in good health.

V gene TRBV6-1 combines with J gene TRBJ2-7; 8 nucleotides align to TRBD1. Germline V lookup: CDR1 MNHNS, CDR2 SASEGT. The CDR3 runs 15 residues. The junction had 9 bases not matched to a gene; V was cut back by 7 bases and J by 1 base. CDR3 nucleotide sequence: TGTGCCAGCAACCCAGGTAGGGACAGGTCCTACGAGCAGTACTTC. Its protein product is CASNPGRDRSYEQYF.

This clone is a singleton in its sample. The chain uses TRBV18 and TRBJ2-7, with D perhaps TRBD2 (5 bases). With 3 bases removed from V and 2 bases from J, the gap between germline ends came to 11 bases. Germline V CDR1 and CDR2: KGHSH, LQKENI. This CDR3 has 14 residues. CDR3 residues: CASSPQAGAYEQYF. The CDR3 DNA sequence: TGTGCCAGCTCACCTCAGGCGGGCGCCTACGAGCAGTACTTC.

The chain combines TRBV4-3 with TRBJ2-1; the D is unclear. The CDR3 is 14 amino acids. Looked up from germline, CDR1 is LGHNA and CDR2 is YSLEER. Trimming removed 2 bases at V and 6 bases at J, with 11 bases between. This CDR3 reads CASSQRDSVNEQFF. As DNA, the CDR3 is TGCGCCAGCAGCCAAAGGGATTCGGTCAATGAGCAGTTCTTC.

V is TRBV6-5 and J is TRBJ2-7, with TRBD2 as a possible D gene (5 bases). Trimming cost V 6 bases and J 7 bases, with 19 bases left between them. Per germline, CDR1 MNHEY and CDR2 SVGAGI. CDR3 length: 14 amino acids. CDR3 DNA: TGTGCCAGCAGCCCCGAGGAGGATGACTATGAGCAGTACTTC. Amino acids: CASSPEEDDYEQYF.

The chain employs TRBV5-6 and TRBJ2-2, with D perhaps TRBD2 (6 bases). V dropped 4 bases and J dropped 1 base, with 11 bases sitting between them. The germline CDR1 and CDR2 sequences are SGHDT and YYEEEE. The length of the CDR3 is 15 residues. The CDR3 loop is CASSPQGLNTGELFF. CDR3 nucleotide sequence: TGTGCCAGCAGCCCCCAGGGACTGAACACCGGGGAGCTGTTTTTT.

This clone has just a few counts. CDR3: CASSQDSGQGRAYEQYF. CDR3 nucleotides: TGCGCCAGCAGCCAAGATTCAGGACAGGGGCGAGCCTACGAGCAGTACTTC. The chain joins TRBV4-1 to TRBJ2-7; the match to TRBD1 covers 9 bases. This CDR3 is built from 17 residues. V shed 0 bases, J shed 2 bases, and the junction held 8 bases outside the gene matches. Germline CDR1 reads MGHRA; CDR2 reads YSYEKL.

As regards this clone: The same CDR3 arises from other DNA sequences in this sample as well. This chain uses TRBV29-1 with TRBJ1-1; weak D call: TRBD1 (5 bases). Trimming shortened V by 6 bases and J by 1 base, and 9 bases separated the two germline ends. Looked up from germline, CDR1 is SQVTM and CDR2 is ANQGSEA. The CDR3 sequence is 12 residues long. The CDR3 DNA sequence: TGCAGCGTGCGCAGGGAGAACACTGAAGCTTTCTTT. Its translation is CSVRRENTEAFF.

CDR3 nucleotide sequence: TGCAGCGTTGAAGGGTTGACTGGCGGGACCACCTACAATGAGCAGTTCTTC. As protein: CSVEGLTGGTTYNEQFF. This chain joins TRBV29-1 and TRBJ2-1; a possible D gene is TRBD2 (6 bases). The CDR3 loop spans 17 amino acids. V lost 1 base and J lost 2, with 18 bases in between. Looked up from germline, CDR1 is SQVTM and CDR2 is ANQGSEA.

This clone was seen a single time. The V gene is TRBV5-6, the J gene TRBJ2-1; 13 nucleotides match TRBD2. Germline CDR1 reads SGHDT; CDR2 reads YYEEEE. This CDR3 region has 15 residues. The ends lost 4 bases at V and 7 bases at J; junction bases unmatched: 5. CDR3 nucleotide sequence: TGTGCCAGCAGCCCGGGACTAGCGGGAAGTAATGAGCAGTTCTTC. It encodes CASSPGLAGSNEQFF. The whole variable domain, remainder taken from reference TRBV5-6 and TRBJ2-1, is DAGVTQSPTHLIKTRGQQVTLRCSPKSGHDTVSWYQQALGQGPQFIFQYYEEEERQRGNFPDRFSGHQFPNYSSELNVNALLLGDSALYLCASSPGLAGSNEQFFGPGTRLTVL.

V is TRBV23-1 and J is TRBJ2-5, with 8 bases lining up with TRBD2. TRBV23-1 is given ORF status, its function remaining uncertain. V lost 2 bases to trimming and J lost 3 bases; unmatched junction nucleotides: 11. The CDR3 length is 17 residues. The DNA of the CDR3 is TGCGCCAGCAGTCAACCGAATATCGAGCGGGAGAAAGAGACCCAGTACTTC. This encodes CASSQPNIEREKETQYF.

The chain couples TRBV6-6 to TRBJ1-1; D gene unclear. The germline gives CDR1 MNHNY, CDR2 SVGAGI (reference sequence). The CDR3 is 14 amino acids. Trimming removed 8 bases from V and 3 bases from J, with 16 bases in between. This chain's CDR3 is CASELLQSHTEAFF. The CDR3 coding sequence is TGTGCCAGCGAGCTCCTTCAATCCCACACTGAAGCTTTCTTT.

The chain carries TRBV13 and TRBJ2-7; 11 bases line up with TRBD2. The V segment lost 8 bases and the J segment 5 bases; nucleotides outside the gene matches: 8. The germline V gene encodes CDR1 PRHDT and CDR2 FYEKMQ (reference sequence). The CDR3 extends over 14 amino acids. CDR3 coding DNA: TGTGCCAGCCGAAGTCTGGGACTAGCGGACGAGCAGTACTTC. Its protein product is CASRSLGLADEQYF.

The chain couples TRBV7-9 to TRBJ2-7; possibly TRBD2 for D (7 bases). The germline V gene has CDR1 SEHNR and CDR2 FQNEAQ (reference sequence). The CDR3 runs to 16 residues. The V and J ends lost 5 bases and 4 bases respectively, with 21 bases between them. The CDR3, as DNA: TGTGCCAGCAGCCCCCCCGGGGGGCTTGCCCCTTACGAGCAGTACTTC. Residues: CASSPPGGLAPYEQYF.

The chain joins TRBV4-3 to TRBJ2-4; a weak D match, TRBD2 (5 bases). CDR1 is LGHNA, CDR2 YSLEER, per germline. V dropped 1 base and J dropped 8 bases, with 9 bases sitting between them. The CDR3 is 13 residues long. CDR3 bases: TGCGCCAGCAGCCAAGGCGTGGGAGACATTCAGTACTTC. Translating gives CASSQGVGDIQYF.

This chain links TRBV7-3 with TRBJ2-3; 9 nucleotides line up with TRBD1. The V gene's germline CDR1 is SGHTA and CDR2 FQGTGA. The CDR3 consists of 15 residues. Losses at the gene ends were 5 bases for V and 4 bases for J; bases not matched to a gene: 7. CDR3 coding DNA: TGTGCCAGCAGCCCCGGGACAGGGAACCCAGATACGCAGTATTTT. This codes for CASSPGTGNPDTQYF.

The V call is TRBV27, the J call TRBJ1-5, with D tentatively TRBD1 (6 bases). The germline V and J ends were trimmed by 2 bases and 2 bases, with 13 bases remaining between them. The CDR3 extends over 16 amino acids. CDR1 is MNHEY, CDR2 SMNVEV, per germline (reference sequence). The CDR3 DNA reads as TGTGCCAGCAGTTTACTGCCAGGGGTAGGCAATCAGCCCCAGCATTTT. This translates into CASSLLPGVGNQPQHF.

The DNA of the CDR3 is TGTGCCAGCAGCATAACCCAGCTAGCGGGAGATACGCAGTATTTT. Translation gives CASSITQLAGDTQYF. The V call is TRBV13, the J call TRBJ2-3; 8 bases match TRBD2. V was clipped by 5 bases and J by 5 bases; unmatched bases: 9. Germline V CDR1 and CDR2: PRHDT, FYEKMQ (reference sequence). The CDR3 totals 15 residues.

V gene TRBV11-2 combines with J gene TRBJ2-2; 8 nucleotides agree with TRBD1. The J segment lost 7 bases and the V segment lost 3 bases, leaving 7 bases of the junction unmatched. Germline assignment: CDR1 SGHAT and CDR2 FQNNGV. The CDR3 contains 15 residues. The CDR3 region has the DNA TGTGCCAGCAGCTTGGAATGGACAGGGAGCGGGGAGCTGTTTTTT. Protein: CASSLEWTGSGELFF.

Turning to this clone: At the DNA level, this CDR3 is encoded by other sequences in the same sample as well. The chain links TRBV27 to TRBJ2-2, with 7 positions matching TRBD2. The germline gives CDR1 MNHEY, CDR2 SMNVEV (reference sequence). The V segment lost 3 bases and the J segment 2 bases; nucleotides outside the gene matches: 3. The CDR3 runs 15 residues. The CDR3 region is CASSFLAANTGELFF. The DNA for the CDR3 is TGTGCCAGCAGTTTTCTAGCGGCTAACACCGGGGAGCTGTTTTTT.

V usage is TRBV29-1 and J usage is TRBJ2-1; 10 bases align to TRBD1. This CDR3 is 14 amino acids long. Germline V CDR1 and CDR2: SQVTM, ANQGSEA. J gave up 9 bases and V 6 bases, and 11 bases lay outside the gene matches. This CDR3 reads CSVRTATGGGEQFF. The CDR3 DNA sequence: TGCAGCGTCCGAACCGCGACAGGGGGCGGTGAGCAGTTCTTC.

This chain connects TRBV28 to TRBJ1-1; tentative D call: TRBD1 (5 bases). The CDR3 sequence is 12 residues long. V lost 3 bases and J lost 7, with 9 bases in between. The germline gives CDR1 MDHEN, CDR2 SYDVKM. The CDR3 region has the DNA TGTGCCAGCAGTTTCGAGGGACTTGAAGCTTTCTTT. Encoded protein: CASSFEGLEAFF. Full variable domain (remainder filled in from reference TRBV28 and TRBJ1-1): DVKVTQSSRYLVKRTGEKVFLECVQDMDHENMFWYRQDPGLGLRLIYFSYDVKMKEKGDIPEGYSVSREKKERFSLILESASTNQTSMYLCASSFEGLEAFFGQGTRLTVV.

V usage is TRBV15 and J usage is TRBJ2-6; D is unclear. The germline V gene encodes CDR1 LNHNV and CDR2 YYDKDF (reference sequence). The CDR3 extends over 18 amino acids. V dropped 0 bases and J dropped 2 bases, with 14 bases sitting between them. The CDR3 sequence is CATSRDLADRAGANVLTF. In nucleotides, the CDR3 is TGTGCCACCAGCAGAGATCTTGCAGATCGGGCTGGGGCCAACGTCCTGACTTTC.

The chain joins TRBV6-5 to TRBJ1-2; 7 nucleotides match TRBD1. The CDR3 has 12 amino acids. From germline, CDR1 is MNHEY and CDR2 SVGAGI. Trimming took 3 bases from V and 6 from J; bases not matched to a gene: 1. The CDR3 loop reads CASSYGQDGYTF. The CDR3 coding sequence is TGTGCCAGCAGTTATGGACAGGATGGCTACACCTTC.

In DNA, the CDR3 is TGTGCCAGCAGTACTCCAGGGGCCGGCGATCAGCCCCAGCATTTT. This gives the protein CASSTPGAGDQPQHF. The J gene is TRBJ1-5, the V gene TRBV6-6, with D possibly TRBD1 on 6 matching bases. Germline CDR1 is MNHNY and CDR2 is SVGAGI (reference sequence). The germline V and J ends were trimmed by 5 bases and 5 bases, with 16 bases remaining between them. This CDR3 comprises 15 residues.

V usage is TRBV27 and J usage is TRBJ2-1; 11 positions match TRBD2. There are 16 residues in the CDR3. Germline V CDR1 and CDR2: MNHEY, SMNVEV (reference sequence). Trimming removed 5 bases from V and 1 base from J; junction bases left unmatched: 4. The CDR3 nucleotides read TGTGCCAGCAGTATAGGACTAGCGGGTTCCTACAATGAGCAGTTCTTC. Its translation is CASSIGLAGSYNEQFF.

This clone was detected once. This chain joins TRBV28 and TRBJ1-5; tentative D call: TRBD1 (6 bases). Trimming removed 3 bases from V and 2 bases from J, with 14 bases in between. The CDR3 runs 16 residues. The germline CDR1 and CDR2 sequences are MDHEN and SYDVKM. The CDR3 DNA sequence: TGTGCCAGCAGTTTCGTCAGGGGACCGGGCAATCAGCCCCAGCATTTT. Translated, it gives CASSFVRGPGNQPQHF.

The chain couples TRBV21-1 to TRBJ1-2; the tabulated D call, TRBD1, remains unverified against the DNA. TRBV21-1 is a documented pseudogene. The CDR3 consists of 15 residues. CDR3 region: CASSKPAGGHRGYTF. The CDR3 region has the DNA TGTGCCAGCAGCAAACCCGCAGGGGGACATCGTGGCTACACCTTC.